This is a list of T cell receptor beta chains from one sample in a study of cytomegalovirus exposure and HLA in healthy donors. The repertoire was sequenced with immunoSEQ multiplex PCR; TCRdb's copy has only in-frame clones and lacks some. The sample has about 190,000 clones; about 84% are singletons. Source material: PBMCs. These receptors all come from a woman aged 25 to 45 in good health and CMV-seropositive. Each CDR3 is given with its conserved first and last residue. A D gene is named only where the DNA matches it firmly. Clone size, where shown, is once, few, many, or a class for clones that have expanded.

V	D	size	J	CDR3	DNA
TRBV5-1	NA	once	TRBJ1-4	CASRAAATNEKLFF	TGCGCCAGCAGGGCGGCAGCAACTAATGAAAAACTGTTTTTT
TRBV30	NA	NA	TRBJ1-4	CAGEGETANEKLFF	TGTGCCGGGGAGGGGGAGACAGCTAATGAAAAACTGTTTTTT
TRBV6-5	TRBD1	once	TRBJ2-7	CASSGRDRRAYEQYF	TGTGCCAGCAGCGGCCGGGACAGGCGAGCCTACGAGCAGTACTTC
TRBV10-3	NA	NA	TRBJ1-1	CAIRGLGGTEAFF	TGTGCCATCAGGGGACTCGGCGGCACTGAAGCTTTCTTT
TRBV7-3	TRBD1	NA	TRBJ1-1	CASSSQGGQNTEAFF	TGTGCCAGCAGCTCACAGGGGGGCCAGAACACTGAAGCTTTCTTT
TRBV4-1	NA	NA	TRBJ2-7	CASSQDTYSENEQYF	TGCGCCAGCAGCCAAGATACATACAGTGAGAACGAGCAGTACTTC
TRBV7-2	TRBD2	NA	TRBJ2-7	CASSSTSGYEQYF	TGTGCCAGCAGCTCCACTAGCGGCTACGAGCAGTACTTC
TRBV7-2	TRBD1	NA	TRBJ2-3	CASSTTRQGTDTQYF	TGTGCCAGCAGCACAACTAGACAGGGAACAGATACGCAGTATTTT
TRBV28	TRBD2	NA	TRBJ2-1	CASSETSGRVSEQFF	TGTGCCAGCAGCGAAACTAGCGGGAGGGTTAGTGAGCAGTTCTTC
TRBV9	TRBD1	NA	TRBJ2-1	CASSVVGGRRNEQFF	TGTGCCAGCAGCGTAGTAGGGGGCAGGAGGAATGAGCAGTTCTTC
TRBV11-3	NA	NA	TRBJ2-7	CASSLGGRGYEQYF	TGTGCCAGCAGCTTAGGAGGTAGGGGCTACGAGCAGTACTTC
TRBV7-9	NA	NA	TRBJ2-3	CASSPLEGADTQYF	TGTGCCAGCAGCCCCCTGGAAGGGGCAGATACGCAGTATTTT
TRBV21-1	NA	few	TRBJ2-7	CASSKLSALGQGICYEQYF	TGTGCCAGCAGCAAACTTAGTGCCCTGGGACAGGGTATATGCTACGAGCAGTACTTC
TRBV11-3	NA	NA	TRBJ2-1	CASTVDSSSYNEQFF	TGTGCCAGCACCGTTGACTCAAGCTCCTACAATGAGCAGTTCTTC
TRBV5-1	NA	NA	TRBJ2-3	CASSFPSTDTQYF	TGCGCCAGCAGCTTTCCTAGCACAGATACGCAGTATTTT
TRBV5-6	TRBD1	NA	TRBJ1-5	CASSYGTGNQPQHF	TGTGCCAGCAGCTACGGGACAGGGAATCAGCCCCAGCATTTT
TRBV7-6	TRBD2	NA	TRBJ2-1	CASSPSGRGVLGEQFF	TGTGCCAGCAGCCCCTCCGGGCGGGGGGTCCTCGGCGAGCAGTTCTTC
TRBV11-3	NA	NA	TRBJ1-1	CASSREGNTEAFF	TGTGCCAGCAGCCGCGAGGGGAACACTGAAGCTTTCTTT
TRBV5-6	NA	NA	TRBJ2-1	CASSDTHEQFF	TGTGCCAGCAGCGACACCCATGAGCAGTTCTTC
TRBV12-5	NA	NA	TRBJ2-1	CASGSPIGANEQFF	TGTGCTAGTGGTTCCCCAATAGGAGCCAATGAGCAGTTCTTC
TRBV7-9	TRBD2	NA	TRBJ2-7	CASSPSGRGSYEQYF	TGTGCCAGCAGCCCTAGCGGGAGAGGCTCCTACGAGCAGTACTTC
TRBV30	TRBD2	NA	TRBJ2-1	CAWSKAGVAQFF	TGTGCCTGGAGTAAAGCGGGAGTAGCGCAGTTCTTC
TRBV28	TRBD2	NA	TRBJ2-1	CASRPRLAGGRNEQFF	TGTGCCAGCAGACCTCGACTAGCGGGAGGAAGGAATGAGCAGTTCTTC
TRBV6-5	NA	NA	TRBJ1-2	CASSLGGFPDGYTF	TGTGCCAGCAGTTTGGGGGGGTTTCCGGATGGCTACACCTTC
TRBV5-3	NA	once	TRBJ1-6	CALQRGTSPLHF	TGTGCCTTACAGAGGGGGACTTCACCCCTCCACTTT
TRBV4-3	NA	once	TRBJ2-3	CASSQDVRGDTQYF	TGCGCCAGTAGCCAAGATGTCAGGGGAGATACGCAGTATTTT
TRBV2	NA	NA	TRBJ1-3	CASGRESGNTIYF	TGTGCCAGCGGTAGAGAGTCTGGAAACACCATATATTTT
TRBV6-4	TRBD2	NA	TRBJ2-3	CASSDSVGGGTDTQYF	TGTGCCAGCAGTGACTCGGTTGGCGGGGGGACAGATACGCAGTATTTT
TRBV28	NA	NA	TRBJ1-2	CASSSMRRGNGYTF	TGTGCCAGCAGTTCCATGAGGAGGGGCAATGGCTACACCTTC
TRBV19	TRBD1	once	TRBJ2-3	CASSKRQGAVADTQYF	TGTGCCAGTAGTAAAAGACAGGGAGCTGTTGCAGATACGCAGTATTTT
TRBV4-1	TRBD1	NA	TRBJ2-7	CASSQGTGTGVYEQYF	TGCGCCAGCAGCCAAGGGACCGGGACAGGGGTGTACGAGCAGTACTTC
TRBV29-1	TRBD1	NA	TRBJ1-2	CSVEGQGASTTF	TGCAGCGTTGAAGGGCAGGGGGCGAGTACCACCTTC
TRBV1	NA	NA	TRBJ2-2	CTSSQPGQGRGMGELFF	TGCACCAGCAGCCAACCAGGACAGGGGCGGGGAATGGGGGAGCTGTTTTTT
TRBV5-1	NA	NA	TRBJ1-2	CASSLLGGPANYGYTF	TGCGCCAGCAGCTTGCTGGGGGGGCCGGCTAACTATGGCTACACCTTC
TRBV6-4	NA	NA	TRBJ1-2	CASSPSGSANGYTF	TGTGCCAGCAGTCCTTCCGGGAGCGCAAATGGCTACACCTTC
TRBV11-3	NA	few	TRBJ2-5	CASSHPGLETQYF	TGTGCCAGCAGCCACCCGGGGTTGGAGACCCAGTACTTC
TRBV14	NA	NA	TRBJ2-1	CASSQAGPYNEQFF	TGTGCCAGCAGCCAAGCAGGGCCATACAATGAGCAGTTCTTC
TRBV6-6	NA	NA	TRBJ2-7	CASSSDSYEQYF	TGTGCCAGCAGTTCCGACAGCTACGAGCAGTACTTC
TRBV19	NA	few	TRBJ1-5	CASSIDWQGWQPQHF	TGTGCCAGTAGTATAGATTGGCAGGGGTGGCAGCCCCAGCATTTT
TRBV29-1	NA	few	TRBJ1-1	CSVTGLQATEAFF	TGCAGCGTTACGGGACTACAAGCCACTGAAGCTTTCTTT
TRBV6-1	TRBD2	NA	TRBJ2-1	CASSEERLALSSYNEQFF	TGTGCCAGCAGTGAAGAGAGACTAGCATTGAGCTCCTACAATGAGCAGTTCTTC
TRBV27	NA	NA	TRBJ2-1	CASSTQQGRHYNEQFF	TGTGCCAGCAGTACCCAACAGGGGAGGCACTACAATGAGCAGTTCTTC
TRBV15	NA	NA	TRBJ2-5	CATSRVGGPTDFQYF	TGTGCCACCAGCAGGGTCGGAGGACCTACGGATTTCCAGTACTTC
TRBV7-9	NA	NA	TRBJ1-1	CASSGGNTEAFF	TGTGCCAGCAGCGGCGGGAACACTGAAGCTTTCTTT
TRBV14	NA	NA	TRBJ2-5	CASSQPWSETETQYF	TGTGCCAGCAGCCAACCTTGGAGCGAGACAGAGACCCAGTACTTC
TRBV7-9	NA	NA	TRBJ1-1	CASSLGEGGNTEAFF	TGTGCCAGCAGCTTAGGGGAGGGGGGGAACACTGAAGCTTTCTTT
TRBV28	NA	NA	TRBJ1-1	CASSLHGAGLIAEAFF	TGTGCCAGCAGTTTACATGGGGCAGGGTTGATCGCTGAAGCTTTCTTT
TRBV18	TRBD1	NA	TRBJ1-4	CASSIGTATNEKLFF	TGTGCCAGCTCAATTGGGACAGCAACTAATGAAAAACTGTTTTTT